A selection of T cell receptor beta chains follows, all from one sample in a study of technical replicates of blood from a few donors. Produced via immunoSEQ multiplex PCR; TCRdb's table is partial and in-frame only. Of around 69,000 clones in the sample, around 97% were seen once. Sequencing used T cells isolated from PBMCs. These receptors came from a human donor in good health. Each CDR3 is given with its conserved first and last residue. A D gene is named only where the DNA matches it firmly. A clone size is listed for some rows: how often the clone was seen (once, few, many), or a class if it is expanded.

j_call d_call clone_size v_call cdr3_aa cdr3_nt
TRBJ2-7 TRBD2 . TRBV6-5 CASSYGAGGTQQYF TGTGCCAGCAGTTACGGCGCGGGGGGTACGCAGCAGTACTTC
TRBJ1-1 . . TRBV28 CASSAWNTEAFF TGTGCCAGCAGTGCGTGGAACACTGAAGCTTTCTTT
TRBJ1-2 . . TRBV4-1 CASSPLNRLYGYTF TGCGCCAGCAGCCCCTTAAACAGGCTCTATGGCTACACCTTC
TRBJ1-1 . . TRBV6-5 CASSYDSTNTEAFF TGTGCCAGCAGTTACGACAGCACTAACACTGAAGCTTTCTTT
TRBJ2-1 TRBD2 . TRBV28 CASRLAGGANEQFF TGTGCCAGCAGGCTAGCGGGAGGTGCGAATGAGCAGTTCTTC
TRBJ1-5 . . TRBV7-2 CASSLRFGQPQHF TGTGCCAGCAGCTTACGGTTTGGTCAGCCCCAGCATTTT
TRBJ2-1 TRBD2 . TRBV19 CASSIPLAAGRSNEQFF TGTGCCAGTAGTATCCCACTTGCAGCGGGGAGGTCGAATGAGCAGTTCTTC
TRBJ2-5 TRBD1 . TRBV7-9 CASSRRGTEETQYF TGTGCCAGCAGTCGAAGGGGGACAGAAGAGACCCAGTACTTC
TRBJ1-2 TRBD1 . TRBV7-9 CASSPGQGAKNGYTF TGTGCCAGCAGCCCGGGACAGGGGGCGAAGAATGGCTACACCTTC
TRBJ2-2 . . TRBV6-5 CASSYSLTGELFF TGTGCCAGCAGTTACTCACTCACCGGGGAGCTGTTTTTT
TRBJ1-1 . . TRBV2 CASSSSTEAFF TGTGCCAGCAGTTCGAGCACTGAAGCTTTCTTT
TRBJ2-7 TRBD1 . TRBV7-2 CASSRTGGSYEQYF TGTGCCAGCAGCCGGACAGGGGGGTCCTACGAGCAGTACTTC
TRBJ2-2 TRBD1 . TRBV11-3 CASSWDSKTGELFF TGTGCCAGCAGCTGGGACAGTAAAACCGGGGAGCTGTTTTTT
TRBJ2-7 . once TRBV6-8 CASSYSRSEDKDRDYEQYF TGTGCCAGCAGTTACTCCAGGTCGGAAGACAAGGACAGAGACTACGAGCAGTACTTC
TRBJ2-5 . . TRBV11-3 CASSLAGGAGQYF TGTGCCAGCAGCTTAGCTGGGGGGGCGGGTCAGTACTTC
TRBJ1-6 . . TRBV30 CAWKGSVYNSPLHF TGTGCCTGGAAGGGGTCCGTCTATAATTCACCCCTCCACTTT